Reported below is one T cell receptor (beta chain). These data belong to a study of blood T cell repertoires in COVID-19. Looking at the study overall: Sources were T cells, B-cell-depleted T cells, or PBMCs; the material itself was cDNA or gDNA.

Cohorts were assigned according to the clinical history that participants reported. In the authors' workflow: Cell counts per sample came from amplifying reference gene primers. The assay was immunoSEQ multiplex PCR, and TCRdb's table has in-frame clones only and misses some. From that table come the V and J calls and clone size; the DNA was used to work out D and trimming. This repertoire shows about 220,000 clones, 82% found once; its top ten account for 3% to 4%. The sample was PBMCs or T cells enriched from blood (not recorded which). This receptor was identified in a woman aged 60-75 years who had recovered from COVID-19.

The CDR3 sequence: CSVEGWRSRGYTF. As DNA, the CDR3 is TGCAGCGTTGAAGGATGGAGGAGCCGTGGCTACACCTTC. V gene TRBV29-1 combines with J gene TRBJ1-2; D ambiguous. CDR1 and CDR2 from the germline V gene are SQVTM and ANQGSEA. V dropped 1 base and J dropped 7 bases, with 13 bases sitting between them. This CDR3 is 13 amino acids long.